A selection of T cell receptor beta chains follows, all from one sample in a study of beta chain features in type 1 diabetes. TCRdb keeps only in-frame clones here, not all; method: immunoSEQ multiplex PCR. The sample yields over 25,000 clones, 55% to 60% seen once. Material for sequencing was Tregs from blood. Receptors originate from a woman between 18 and 29 years old with type 1 diabetes. CDR3s include the opening cysteine and the closing phenylalanine or tryptophan. A D gene is named only where the DNA matches it firmly. Clone size is not always given. Where it is, it says once, few, many or a class for expanded clones.

D,J,size,V,DNA,CDR3
-,TRBJ2-5,-,TRBV7-2,TGTGCCAGCAGCTTAGTATTAGAGACCCAGTACTTC,CASSLVLETQYF
-,TRBJ1-2,-,TRBV10-3,TGTGCCATCGGAGACAGGTCTGGCTATGGCTACACCTTC,CAIGDRSGYGYTF
-,TRBJ1-3,-,TRBV9,TGTGCCAGCAGGGGCCAGGCCTCTGGAAACACCATATATTTT,CASRGQASGNTIYF
TRBD1,TRBJ2-7,-,TRBV27,TGTGCCAGCAGTTCCTCCGGGACAGGGAGGCGCGAGCAGTACTTC,CASSSSGTGRREQYF
-,TRBJ2-5,-,TRBV5-4,TGTGCCAGCAGCTCCCAGGGGGGCCAAGAGACCCAGTACTTC,CASSSQGGQETQYF
TRBD1,TRBJ1-1,-,TRBV4-1,TGCGCCAGCAGCCCGTCCTCGGACAGGCTAGAAGCTTTCTTT,CASSPSSDRLEAFF
-,TRBJ1-5,-,TRBV7-9,TGTGCCAGCAGCTTAGGGTTGGGGCAGACGAATCAGCCCCAGCATTTT,CASSLGLGQTNQPQHF
-,TRBJ2-5,-,TRBV7-9,TGTGCCAGCAGTCGCGTCAGGGAGACCCAGTACTTC,CASSRVRETQYF
TRBD2,TRBJ2-1,-,TRBV10-3,TGTGCCATCAGAACACTAGCGGGAGGGCCGAATGAGCAGTTCTTC,CAIRTLAGGPNEQFF
TRBD1,TRBJ2-1,-,TRBV29-1,TGCAGCGTTGGCATCCGCGGGACAGGGGTCAATGAGCAGTTCTTC,CSVGIRGTGVNEQFF
-,TRBJ2-6,-,TRBV9,TGTGCCAGCAGCCCCCCCGGGACAAACACTGGGGCCAACGTCCTGACTTTC,CASSPPGTNTGANVLTF
-,TRBJ2-3,few,TRBV5-1,TGCGCCAGCAGCTGGGACAAGACAGATACGCAGTATTTT,CASSWDKTDTQYF
TRBD1,TRBJ1-2,-,TRBV10-3,TGTGCCATCAGCCCAGCTGTGACAGGGGACTATGGCTACACCTTC,CAISPAVTGDYGYTF
-,TRBJ2-3,-,TRBV9,TGTGCCAGCAGCGTGGCTCCCCGACTTGACACAGATACGCAGTATTTT,CASSVAPRLDTDTQYF
-,TRBJ1-1,once,TRBV7-8,TGTGCCAGCAGGATGGAGACGAACACTGAAGCTTTCTTT,CASRMETNTEAFF
-,TRBJ1-5,few,TRBV7-2,TGTGCCAGCAGCTTAGCGTACGGGAATCAGCCCCAGCATTTT,CASSLAYGNQPQHF
TRBD2,TRBJ2-1,-,TRBV19,TGTGCCAGTTCCAGCGGGAGTAATGAGCAGTTCTTC,CASSSGSNEQFF
-,TRBJ2-7,-,TRBV2,TGTGCCAGCAGTCGTTCCCTCTACGAGCAGTACTTC,CASSRSLYEQYF
-,TRBJ2-1,once,TRBV7-9,TGTGCCAGCAGCAGGGACTTTACTGAGCAGTTCTTC,CASSRDFTEQFF
TRBD2,TRBJ2-2,few,TRBV5-1,TGCGCCAGCACCCCCTCTAGCGGGGGGAACACCGGGGAGCTGTTTTTT,CASTPSSGGNTGELFF
-,TRBJ2-1,few,TRBV4-3,TGCGCCAGCAGCCAAGAAATTGGGGGGAGTCATGAGCAGTTCTTC,CASSQEIGGSHEQFF
-,TRBJ2-2,-,TRBV11-2,TGTGCCAGCAGCTTAGCGCGCGGGGGGGAGCTGTTTTTT,CASSLARGGELFF
-,TRBJ2-7,few,TRBV10-3,TGTGCCACCTGGCCCCTTCAGCATCTGCGGTCGGAGTACTTC,CATWPLQHLRSEYF
-,TRBJ1-5,-,TRBV6-1,TGTGCCACCCGGGAGGATAGCAATCAGCCCCAGCATTTT,CATREDSNQPQHF
TRBD1,TRBJ1-1,-,TRBV7-9,TGTGCCAGCAGCCCCCGACAGGGAGGTCGTGACACTGAAGCTTTCTTT,CASSPRQGGRDTEAFF
-,TRBJ1-6,-,TRBV30,TGTGCCTGGGAATTTGGAGTGGGTAATTCACCCCTCCACTTT,CAWEFGVGNSPLHF
-,TRBJ1-4,-,TRBV7-9,TGTGCCAGCAGCTTAGATCTGTCGGGGGAAAAACTGTTTTTT,CASSLDLSGEKLFF
-,TRBJ1-6,-,TRBV27,TGTGCCAGCAGTTCTGGAGGAGAAAGCTCCTATAATTCACCCCTCCACTTT,CASSSGGESSYNSPLHF
-,TRBJ2-1,few,TRBV5-5,TGTGCCAGCAGCTTTGGCGGGAACTACAATGAGCAGTTCTTC,CASSFGGNYNEQFF
-,TRBJ1-1,-,TRBV29-1,TGCAGCGCTGGGAGGGAGGGCACTGAAGCTTTCTTT,CSAGREGTEAFF
-,TRBJ1-2,-,TRBV30,TGTGCCTGGAGTCGAGGAACAGGGCCTGATGGCTACACCTTC,CAWSRGTGPDGYTF
TRBD1,TRBJ1-4,medium-sized,TRBV6-1,TGTGCCAGCATAGGACAGGGGGCTCTGGGAGAAAAACTGTTTTTT,CASIGQGALGEKLFF
-,TRBJ1-1,-,TRBV5-6,TGTGCCAGCAGCTTGATCTCGGCAGGGGCGGACACTGAAGCTTTCTTT,CASSLISAGADTEAFF
TRBD2,TRBJ2-7,-,TRBV11-2,TGTGCCAGCAGTTATACCGGGACTAGCGGATATTACGAGCAGTACTTC,CASSYTGTSGYYEQYF
-,TRBJ2-1,-,TRBV6-5,TGTGCCAGCAGTTCTAGCGTAAGCTCCTACAATGAGCAGTTCTTC,CASSSSVSSYNEQFF
TRBD2,TRBJ2-1,-,TRBV7-9,TGTGCCAGCAGCTTCGGTCGGACTAGCGGGAGTGGTGAGCAGTTCTTC,CASSFGRTSGSGEQFF
-,TRBJ2-5,-,TRBV5-1,TGCGCCAGCAGCTATGGGGGGTCAGGAGGAGAGACCCAGTACTTC,CASSYGGSGGETQYF
-,TRBJ1-6,-,TRBV5-1,TGCGCCAGCAGCTTGGGCAGGGGCGAATCACCCCTCCACTTT,CASSLGRGESPLHF
-,TRBJ1-2,-,TRBV6-5,TGTGCCAGCAGTGACTGGGGGGACTATGGCTACACCTTC,CASSDWGDYGYTF
-,TRBJ2-1,-,TRBV7-8,TGTGCCAGCAGCCCCAAACGGGCGGGAAGCTACAATGAGCAGTTCTTC,CASSPKRAGSYNEQFF
TRBD1,TRBJ1-1,-,TRBV18,TGTGCCAGCTCACCGGACAGGGTGAACACTGAAGCTTTCTTT,CASSPDRVNTEAFF
TRBD1,TRBJ2-7,-,TRBV7-8,TGTGCCAGCATTCAGGGGATGGACAGGGCCGCCTACGAGCAGTACTTC,CASIQGMDRAAYEQYF
-,TRBJ1-2,-,TRBV2,TGTGCCAGCAGAACCGGGGACACCCCTAGTGGCTACACCTTC,CASRTGDTPSGYTF
-,TRBJ1-1,-,TRBV18,TGTGCCAGCTCACCAACCGGGACCCCGGGGGAGGGAGCTTTCTTT,CASSPTGTPGEGAFF
-,TRBJ1-2,-,TRBV30,TGTGCCTGGAGTTCCAGGGTTTGGGGCTACACCTTC,CAWSSRVWGYTF
TRBD2,TRBJ2-1,few,TRBV18,TGTGCCAGCTCATCCTGGCACGGCGCGGGAGAGGTCAATGAGCAGTTCTTC,CASSSWHGAGEVNEQFF
-,TRBJ2-5,-,TRBV5-4,TGTGCCAGCATTCGGGCCCCGGGGGAAGAGACCCAGTACTTC,CASIRAPGEETQYF
-,TRBJ1-2,-,TRBV4-3,TGCGCCAGCAGCCAAGAGTTCCGCACAACCCATGGCTACACCTTC,CASSQEFRTTHGYTF
TRBD1,TRBJ2-7,-,TRBV27,TGTGCCAGCAGTTGGGGACAGGGTTTAGGCGAGCAGTACTTC,CASSWGQGLGEQYF
TRBD1,TRBJ2-2,-,TRBV30,TGTGCCTGGATCAAAAAAAGGCAGGGGGCGAACACCGGGGAGCTGTTTTTT,CAWIKKRQGANTGELFF
TRBD1,TRBJ1-4,-,TRBV29-1,TGCAGCGTTTACGGACAGGGGAATGAGGCAACTAATGAAAAACTGTTTTTT,CSVYGQGNEATNEKLFF
TRBD1,TRBJ1-2,-,TRBV6-1,TGTGCCAGCAGTGAAGTGGACAGGGTGGACTATGGCTACACCTTC,CASSEVDRVDYGYTF